The rows below give T cell receptor beta chains drawn from one sample of a study of blood T cell repertoires in COVID-19. The table came from immunoSEQ multiplex PCR; TCRdb's copy has only in-frame clones and leaves some out. This table has about 250,000 clones, around 90% appearing once. Sequenced input: PBMCs or T cells enriched from blood (not recorded which). All receptors come from a woman aged 50 to 60 who had recovered from COVID-19. Both conserved end residues are part of each CDR3. The D gene is left open where the match is weak. Clone size is shown for a subset of rows, as once, few, many or a class of expanded clone.

>TRBD2|NA|15|TRBJ2-7|TRBV6-2/TRBV6-3
CASSSGLAGGYEQYF
TGTGCCAGCAGTTCGGGACTAGCGGGAGGCTACGAGCAGTACTTC
>TRBD2|NA|15|TRBJ2-1|TRBV5-4
CASSPNSGGYNEQFF
TGTGCCAGCAGCCCAAATAGCGGGGGTTACAATGAGCAGTTCTTC
>NA|NA|15|TRBJ1-5|TRBV19
CASSRTGYEVQPQHF
TGTGCCAGTAGTCGCACAGGTTATGAAGTTCAGCCCCAGCATTTT
>NA|once|15|TRBJ2-1|TRBV5-1
CASSLERSSYNEQFF
TGCGCCAGCAGCTTAGAGCGCAGCTCCTACAATGAGCAGTTCTTC
>TRBD1|NA|17|TRBJ1-2|TRBV5-1
CASSPSLVQGADYGYTF
TGCGCCAGCAGCCCCTCTCTCGTACAGGGGGCAGACTATGGCTACACCTTC
>TRBD1|NA|16|TRBJ1-2|TRBV30
CAWNTRTGAVNYGYTF
TGTGCCTGGAACACCCGGACAGGGGCCGTAAACTATGGCTACACCTTC
>NA|once|12|TRBJ1-5|TRBV27
CASSSGFQPQHF
TGTGCCAGCAGTTCAGGGTTTCAGCCCCAGCATTTT
>NA|NA|12|TRBJ2-1|TRBV2
CAWRVSYNEQFF
TGTGCCTGGAGAGTCTCCTACAATGAGCAGTTCTTC
>TRBD1|NA|16|TRBJ1-2|TRBV28
CASSSGRTGANYGYTF
TGTGCCAGCAGTTCCGGCCGCACAGGGGCGAACTATGGCTACACCTTC
>NA|NA|16|TRBJ1-5|TRBV7-6
CASSSDPAGDGQPQHF
TGTGCCAGCAGCTCCGATCCGGCAGGGGATGGACAGCCCCAGCATTTT
>NA|NA|16|TRBJ1-2|TRBV6-5
CASSYSGGRSSYGYTF
TGTGCCAGCAGTTACTCGGGTGGCAGGTCCTCCTATGGCTACACCTTC
>TRBD2|NA|15|TRBJ2-3|TRBV27
CASNSGRGSTDTQYF
TGTGCCAGCAACAGCGGGAGAGGTAGCACAGATACGCAGTATTTT
>TRBD1|NA|16|TRBJ1-2|TRBV5-4
CASSVRDRGSPYGYTF
TGTGCCAGCAGCGTCCGGGACAGGGGGAGTCCATATGGCTACACCTTC
>TRBD1|NA|16|TRBJ1-1|TRBV27
CASSLTPDRWGTEAFF
TGTGCCAGCAGTTTAACCCCGGACAGGTGGGGCACTGAAGCTTTCTTT
>TRBD1|NA|13|TRBJ1-2|TRBV5-4
CASSYRQGLGYTF
TGTGCCAGCAGTTACCGACAGGGTTTAGGCTACACCTTC
>TRBD2|few|14|TRBJ2-3|TRBV11-1
CASSSSGRGDTQYF
TGTGCCAGCAGCTCCAGCGGGAGGGGTGATACGCAGTATTTT
>NA|NA|12|TRBJ1-2|TRBV29-1
CSVEPPGGGYTF
TGCAGCGTTGAACCCCCGGGGGGCGGCTACACCTTC
>TRBD1|NA|14|TRBJ1-1|TRBV7-9
CASSSGQADTEAFF
TGTGCCAGCAGCTCGGGACAGGCCGACACTGAAGCTTTCTTT
>NA|NA|14|TRBJ1-1|TRBV28
CASSLWSGRSEAFF
TGTGCCAGCAGTTTATGGTCGGGAAGGTCTGAAGCTTTCTTT
>TRBD2|NA|16|TRBJ2-3|TRBV28
CASRGAGSGRADTQYF
TGTGCCAGCAGGGGGGCCGGGAGCGGGAGAGCAGATACGCAGTATTTT
>NA|NA|14|TRBJ1-5|TRBV7-8
CASSQQLSNQPQHF
TGTGCCAGCAGCCAACAACTAAGCAATCAGCCCCAGCATTTT
>TRBD2|NA|15|TRBJ2-5|TRBV4-3
CASSQGNGRGETQYF
TGCGCCAGCAGCCAAGGCAACGGGAGGGGAGAGACCCAGTACTTC
>NA|NA|16|TRBJ1-2|TRBV15
CATSRRFGPGNYGYTF
NA
>TRBD2|NA|18|TRBJ2-5|TRBV2
CASRREAGGFRRAETQYF
TGTGCCAGCAGAAGGGAAGCGGGAGGGTTCCGTCGTGCAGAGACCCAGTACTTC
>TRBD1|few|11|TRBJ1-1|TRBV7-2
CASSLDRVTFF
TGTGCCAGCAGCCTTGACAGGGTTACTTTCTTT
>TRBD1|NA|14|TRBJ2-7|TRBV7-2
CASSGDRGIHEQYF
TGTGCCAGCAGCGGGGACAGGGGAATACACGAGCAGTACTTC